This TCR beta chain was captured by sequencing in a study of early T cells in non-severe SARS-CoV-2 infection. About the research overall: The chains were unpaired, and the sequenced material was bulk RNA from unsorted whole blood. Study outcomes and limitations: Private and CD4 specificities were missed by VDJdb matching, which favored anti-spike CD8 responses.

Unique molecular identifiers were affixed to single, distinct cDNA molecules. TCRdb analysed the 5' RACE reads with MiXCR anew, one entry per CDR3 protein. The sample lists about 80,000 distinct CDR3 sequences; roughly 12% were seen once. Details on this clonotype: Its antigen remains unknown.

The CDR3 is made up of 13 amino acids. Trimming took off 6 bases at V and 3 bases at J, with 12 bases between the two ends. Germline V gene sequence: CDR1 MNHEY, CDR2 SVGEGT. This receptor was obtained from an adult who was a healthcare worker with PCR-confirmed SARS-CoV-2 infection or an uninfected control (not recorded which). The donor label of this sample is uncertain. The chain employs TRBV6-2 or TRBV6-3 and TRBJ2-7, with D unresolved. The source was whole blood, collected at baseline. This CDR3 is CASSLVTDYEQYF. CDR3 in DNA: TGTGCCAGCAGCCTAGTAACGGACTACGAGCAGTACTTC.